This TCR beta chain was documented in a study of shared clonotypes between healthy human individuals. Trimming left V 1 base short and J 2 bases short, with 12 bases between. CDR1 and CDR2 from the germline V gene are PRHDT and FYEKMQ (reference sequence). This CDR3 has 15 residues. The table came from immunoSEQ multiplex PCR; TCRdb's copy has only in-frame clones and leaves some out. The top ten clones hold about 0.067% of a sample with approximately 530,000 clones, roughly 95% of them seen once. The TCR comes from a woman in her twenties or thirties in good health. Material for sequencing was naive CD4+ T cells sorted from blood. Subset denoted: CD45RA+ positively selected. This chain joins TRBV13 and TRBJ2-7; D is ambiguous. CDR3 residues: CASSLEGRIPYEQYF. In DNA, the CDR3 is TGTGCCAGCAGCTTAGAAGGGCGGATACCCTACGAGCAGTACTTC.